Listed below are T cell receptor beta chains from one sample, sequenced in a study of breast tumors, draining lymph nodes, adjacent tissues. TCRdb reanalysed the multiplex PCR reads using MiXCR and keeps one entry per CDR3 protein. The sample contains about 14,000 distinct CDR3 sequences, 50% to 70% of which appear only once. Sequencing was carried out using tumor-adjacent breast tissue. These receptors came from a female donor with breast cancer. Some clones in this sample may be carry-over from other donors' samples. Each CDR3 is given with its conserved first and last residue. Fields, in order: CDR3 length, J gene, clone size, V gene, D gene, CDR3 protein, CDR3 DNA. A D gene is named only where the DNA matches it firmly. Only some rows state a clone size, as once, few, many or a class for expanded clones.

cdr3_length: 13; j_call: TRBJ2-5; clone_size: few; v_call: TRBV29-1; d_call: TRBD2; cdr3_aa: CSAKAGAGETQYF; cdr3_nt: TGCAGCGCCAAAGCGGGGGCCGGAGAGACCCAGTACTTC
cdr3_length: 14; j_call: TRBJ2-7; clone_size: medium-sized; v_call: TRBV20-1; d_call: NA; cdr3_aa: CSARGGSYLDEQYF; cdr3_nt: TGCAGTGCTAGAGGAGGCTCGTACCTAGACGAGCAGTACTTC
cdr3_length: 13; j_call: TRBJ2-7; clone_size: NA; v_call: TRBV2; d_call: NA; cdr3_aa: CASSGTAGQGQYF; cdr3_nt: TGTGCCAGCAGTGGGACGGCCGGCCAGGGGCAGTACTTC
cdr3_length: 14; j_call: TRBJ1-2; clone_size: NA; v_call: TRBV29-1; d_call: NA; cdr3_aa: CSVYGTASENGYTF; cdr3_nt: TGCAGCGTTTACGGGACTGCCTCGGAGAATGGCTACACCTTC
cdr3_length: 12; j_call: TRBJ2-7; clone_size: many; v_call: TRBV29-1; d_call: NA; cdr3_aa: CSAVVALGEQYF; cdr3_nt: TGCAGCGCGGTAGTAGCCCTGGGCGAGCAGTACTTC
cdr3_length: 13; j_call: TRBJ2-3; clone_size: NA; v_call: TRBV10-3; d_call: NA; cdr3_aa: CAIGGGATDTQYF; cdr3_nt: TGTGCCATCGGAGGCGGGGCAACAGATACGCAGTATTTT
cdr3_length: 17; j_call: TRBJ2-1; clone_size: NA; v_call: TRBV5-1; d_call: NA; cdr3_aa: CASSLVASRGAYNEQFF; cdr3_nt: TGCGCCAGCAGCTTGGTGGCTAGCAGGGGCGCCTACAATGAGCAGTTCTTC
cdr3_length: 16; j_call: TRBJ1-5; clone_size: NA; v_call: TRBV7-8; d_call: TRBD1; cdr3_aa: CASTLTGWGGNQPQHF; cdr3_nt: TGTGCCAGCACCCTGACAGGGTGGGGGGGCAATCAGCCCCAGCATTTT
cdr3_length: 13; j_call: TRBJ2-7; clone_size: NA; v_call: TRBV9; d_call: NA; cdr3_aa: CASSVRGADEQYF; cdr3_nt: TGTGCCAGCAGCGTAAGGGGGGCCGACGAGCAGTACTTC
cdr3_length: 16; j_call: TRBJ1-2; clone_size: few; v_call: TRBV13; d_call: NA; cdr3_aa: CASSFKTAGDSYGYTF; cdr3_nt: TGTGCCAGCAGCTTTAAGACAGCGGGGGATAGCTATGGCTACACCTTC
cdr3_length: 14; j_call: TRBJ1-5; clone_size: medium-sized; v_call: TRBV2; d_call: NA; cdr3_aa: CASTPGGQYQPQHF; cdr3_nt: TGTGCCAGCACCCCCGGGGGGCAGTACCAGCCCCAGCATTTT
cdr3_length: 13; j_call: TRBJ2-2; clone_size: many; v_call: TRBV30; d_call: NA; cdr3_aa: CAWSVMDTGELFF; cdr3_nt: TGTGCCTGGAGTGTAATGGACACCGGGGAGCTGTTTTTT
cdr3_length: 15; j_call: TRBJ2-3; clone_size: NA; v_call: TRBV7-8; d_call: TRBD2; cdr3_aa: CAGSRAGGPVDTQYF; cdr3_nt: TGTGCCGGCAGCCGAGCGGGAGGGCCGGTAGATACGCAGTATTTT
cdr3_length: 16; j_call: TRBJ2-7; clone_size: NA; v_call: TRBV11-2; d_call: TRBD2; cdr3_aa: CASSLHSGTSNYEQYF; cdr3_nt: TGTGCCAGCAGTTTGCATAGCGGGACATCAAACTACGAGCAGTACTTC
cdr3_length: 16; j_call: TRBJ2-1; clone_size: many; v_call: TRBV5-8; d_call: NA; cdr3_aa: CASSSGLVPGGNEQFF; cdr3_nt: TGTGCCAGCAGCAGCGGATTGGTTCCCGGGGGCAATGAGCAGTTCTTC
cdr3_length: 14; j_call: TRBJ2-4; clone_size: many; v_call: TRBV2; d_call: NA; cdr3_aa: CASSPDLAKNIQYF; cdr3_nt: TGTGCCAGCAGTCCTGACCTAGCCAAAAACATTCAGTACTTC
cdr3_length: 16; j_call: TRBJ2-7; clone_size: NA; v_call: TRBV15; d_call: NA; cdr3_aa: CATSRGGGKGPYEQYF; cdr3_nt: TGTGCCACCAGCAGAGGGGGCGGCAAGGGCCCCTACGAGCAGTACTTC
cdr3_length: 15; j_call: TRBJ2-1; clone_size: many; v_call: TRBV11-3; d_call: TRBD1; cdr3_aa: CASSLGGTADNEQFF; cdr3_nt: TGTGCCAGCAGCTTAGGGGGGACAGCTGACAATGAGCAGTTCTTC
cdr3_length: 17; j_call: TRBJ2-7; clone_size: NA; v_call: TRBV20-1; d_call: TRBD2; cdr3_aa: CSAEGLAGGVEAYEQYF; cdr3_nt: TGCAGTGCGGAAGGACTAGCGGGAGGGGTGGAGGCCTACGAGCAGTACTTC
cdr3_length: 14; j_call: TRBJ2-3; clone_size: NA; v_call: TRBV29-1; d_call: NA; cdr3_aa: CSVYGKVGADTQYF; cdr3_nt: TGCAGCGTTTACGGGAAAGTGGGGGCAGATACGCAGTATTTT
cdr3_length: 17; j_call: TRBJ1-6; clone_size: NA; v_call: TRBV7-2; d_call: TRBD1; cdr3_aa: CASSPSGLGGYNFPLHF; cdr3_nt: TGTGCCAGCAGCCCGAGTGGCCTAGGGGGCTACAACTTCCCCCTCCACTTT
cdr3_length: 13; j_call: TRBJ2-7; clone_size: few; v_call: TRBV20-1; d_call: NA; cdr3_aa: CSANRRQGGEQYF; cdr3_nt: TGCAGTGCTAACAGAAGGCAGGGTGGCGAGCAGTACTTC
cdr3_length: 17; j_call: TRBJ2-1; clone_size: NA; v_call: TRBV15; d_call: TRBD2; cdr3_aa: CATSRDRPGLADNEQFF; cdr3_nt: TGTGCCACCAGCAGAGATCGACCGGGACTAGCGGACAATGAGCAGTTCTTC
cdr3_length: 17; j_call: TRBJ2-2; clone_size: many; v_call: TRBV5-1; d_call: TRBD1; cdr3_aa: CASSLGLQGANAGELFF; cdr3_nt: TGCGCCAGCAGCTTGGGGTTGCAGGGGGCCAACGCCGGGGAGCTGTTTTTT
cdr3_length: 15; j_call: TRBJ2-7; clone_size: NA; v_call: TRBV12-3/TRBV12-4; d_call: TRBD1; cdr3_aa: CASSATTQGFDEQYF; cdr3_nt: TGTGCCAGCAGTGCGACAACACAGGGGTTTGACGAGCAGTACTTC
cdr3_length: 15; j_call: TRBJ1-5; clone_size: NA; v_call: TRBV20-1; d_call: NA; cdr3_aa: CSARELAGSNQPQHF; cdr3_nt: TGCAGTGCTAGAGAACTGGCTGGGAGCAATCAGCCCCAGCATTTT
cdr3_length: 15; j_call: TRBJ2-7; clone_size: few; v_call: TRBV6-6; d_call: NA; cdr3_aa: CASSYSNVRDYEQYF; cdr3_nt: TGTGCCAGCAGTTACTCGAACGTCCGAGACTACGAGCAGTACTTC
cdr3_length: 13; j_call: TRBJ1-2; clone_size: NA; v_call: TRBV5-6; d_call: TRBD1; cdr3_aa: CASSFGSGGGYTF; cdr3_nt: TGTGCCAGCAGCTTTGGTTCAGGGGGTGGCTACACCTTC
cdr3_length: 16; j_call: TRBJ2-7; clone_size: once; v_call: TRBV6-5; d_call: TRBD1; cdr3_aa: CASSYLGDRTSYEQYF; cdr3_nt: TGTGCCAGCAGTTACCTCGGGGACAGGACCTCCTACGAGCAGTACTTC
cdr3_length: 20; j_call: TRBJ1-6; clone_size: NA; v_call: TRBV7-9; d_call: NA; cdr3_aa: CASSFFVEPLGELDNSPLHF; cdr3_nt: TGTGCCAGCAGCTTTTTTGTTGAGCCCCTGGGGGAGCTTGATAATTCACCCCTCCACTTT
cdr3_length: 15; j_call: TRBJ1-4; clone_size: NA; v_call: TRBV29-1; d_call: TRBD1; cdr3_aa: CSVVGATGANEKLFF; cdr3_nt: TGCAGCGTTGTCGGTGCTACAGGGGCTAATGAAAAACTGTTTTTT
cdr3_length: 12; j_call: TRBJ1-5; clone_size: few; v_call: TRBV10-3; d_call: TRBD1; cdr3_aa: CAVGTDNQPQHF; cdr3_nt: TGTGCCGTCGGGACAGACAATCAGCCCCAGCATTTT
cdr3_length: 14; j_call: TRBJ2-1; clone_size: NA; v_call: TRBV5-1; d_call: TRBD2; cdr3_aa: CASSLAGAYNEQFF; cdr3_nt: TGCGCCAGCAGCTTAGCGGGAGCCTACAATGAGCAGTTCTTC